This T cell receptor beta chain comes out of a study of blood T cell repertoires in COVID-19 (dated by TCRdb to the early 2020s). For context, the study as a whole: Samples covering the acute and convalescent phases of COVID-19 were provided by collaborators in the United States, Italy and Spain. The prospective study material was composed of cDNA or gDNA derived from T cells, B-cell-depleted T cells, or PBMCs. Deeply sampled blood TCRbeta repertoires from subjects exposed to, actively infected with, or recovered from COVID-19 were included in the dataset. The repertoires were released in a freely available public database intended as a resource for research on the immune response to SARS-CoV-2. The samples were drawn from two sources: the first 160 participants of the ongoing ImmuneRACE study, and fewer than 1,500 subjects contributed by 6 global collaborators. Nearly every sample came with metadata listing a de-identified subject ID, COVID-19 status, age in years and sex. HLA class I and class II types, where available, came from metadata supplied by the sample provider rather than from assay-based typing.

TCRbeta CDR3 regions were amplified from genomic DNA by means of the immunoSEQ Assay, a bias-controlled multiplex PCR. The paper's data handling went like this. The number of nucleated cells in each sample was estimated by amplification of reference gene primers within the assay. To quantify the absolute abundance of each unique TCRbeta CDR3 rearrangement, sequence reads were collapsed and filtered. For each sample, productive Simpson clonality was calculated as the square root of Simpson's diversity index across productive rearrangements. The immuneACCESS repertoire file appears here via TCRdb, limited to in-frame rearrangements. These files lack a portion of the clones; in checked studies, under half of the deficit traces to unresolved V genes, and the cause of the others is not known. V, J and clone size are taken as reported in that table, and D and trimming were inferred from the DNA itself. Within this sample are around 330,000 clones, with roughly 86% of them counted one time only. The ten largest make up about 9.8% of the sample.

Taken from the germline V gene (reference sequence), the CDR1 and CDR2 loops are DFQATT and SNEGSKA. Spanning cysteine to phenylalanine, the CDR3 consists of 14 amino acids. Only CDR3 DNA is held: 42 bases, read in frame from base 1. A distance of 16 bases separates the germline ends of V and J, which lose 3 bases and 7 bases respectively. Broad study findings and their caveats: The quantity of clinical and demographic metadata differed by source and by participant and was supplied without curation.

Participants in the prospective study were enrolled through a virtual design, were aged about 18 to 100 years, and lived in approximately 25 United States geographic areas. To assign participants to cohorts, the prospective study relied on clinical history that participants themselves reported in a screening survey and a study questionnaire. Recovered participants in ImmuneRACE Cohort 3 were defined by two consecutive negative NP/OP PCR tests, clearance by a healthcare professional, or resolution of symptoms. In the prospective study, mobile phlebotomists collected whole blood, serum and a nasopharyngeal or oropharyngeal swab from each participant. Participants in the prospective study had the option to provide additional blood draws and questionnaires over a 2-month period. Blood samples from the prospective study were shipped frozen or at room temperature prior to DNA extraction. With regard to this clone: Its antigen remains undetermined. Base qualities are not provided; no much larger clone lies one nucleotide away.

The sample comprised PBMCs or T cells enriched from blood (not recorded which). The clonotype was recovered from a woman between 18 and 29 years old who had recovered from COVID-19. The rearrangement joined TRBV20-1 to TRBJ1-5; TRBD1 is possibly the D segment (6 matching bases). The CDR3 has the sequence CSASLTGPTQPQHF. The nucleotide sequence is given as TGCAGTGCTAGTTTAACAGGGCCGACGCAGCCCCAGCATTTT.